This T cell receptor (beta chain) was profiled in a study of sequential checkpoint blockade in melanoma. About the research overall: Matched biopsies came pretreatment and at week 13 for some 21 patients.

Indicated treatment: randomized to nivolumab then ipilimumab (arm A) or the reverse (arm B). Profiled with immunoSEQ multiplex PCR; TCRdb holds only in-frame clones, not every one. The sample has several hundred clones, around 27% seen once. The clonotype comes from a human donor with melanoma. Source: tumor tissue (inferred from file names), taken from a patient given nivolumab and ipilimumab in sequence.

The chain's CDR3 is CASSVTGQSYEQYF. CDR3 DNA sequence: TGTGCCAGCAGCGTAACTGGACAGTCCTACGAGCAGTACTTC. This chain joins TRBV9 and TRBJ2-7; TRBD1 is a possible D gene (6 bases). Germline V gene lookup returns CDR1 SGDLS and CDR2 YYNGEE. Trimming pared 1 base from V and 1 base from J, leaving 9 bases between. The CDR3 has 14 residues.